What follows describes a single TCR beta chain. What it binds is unknown. V shed 6 bases and J shed 10 bases, with 19 bases lying between them. The CDR3 spans 15 residues. Germline assignment: CDR1 KGHSH and CDR2 LQKENI. Some clones are missing from TCRdb's copy, which holds only in-frame ones; the method was immunoSEQ multiplex PCR. Of tens of thousands of clones listed, about 92% were seen once; the top ten hold under 5%. This entry is derived from a study of T cell responses to AZD1222 COVID-19 vaccine. Study-wide results and limits: Clonal diversity was possibly underestimated; the donors were predominantly white British and more often female. Mapped onto spike, vaccine-associated CD4 TCRs spanned it and were dominant at 160-218 and 743-854.

Sample: peripheral blood, taken on day 0 of AZD1222 vaccination. The origin of this receptor is an adult in good health. V is TRBV18 and J is TRBJ1-6; D is possibly TRBD1 (5 bases). In DNA form, the CDR3 reads TGTGCCAGCTCTCTCCCCGAGGCCGGGGGGTCACCCCTCCACTTT. Its protein product is CASSLPEAGGSPLHF. Variable domain in full (rest from reference TRBV18 and TRBJ1-6): NAGVMQNPRHLVRRRGQEARLRCSPMKGHSHVYWYRQLPEEGLKFMVYLQKENIIDESGMPKERFSAEFPKEGPSILRIQQVVRGDSAAYFCASSLPEAGGSPLHFGNGTRLTVT.